These 28 T cell receptor beta chains were all obtained from the same sample, sequenced in a study of T cells in localized non-small cell lung cancer. The method was immunoSEQ multiplex PCR; TCRdb's version includes in-frame clones alone and lacks a portion of them. The data show more than 650 clones, with about a third seen just once and about 20% held by the top ten. Sequenced material: normal lung tissue next to the tumor, taken before any cancer treatment. The receptors were gathered from a man aged 40 to 75 with stage II lung adenocarcinoma.

The chain combines TRBV15 with TRBJ2-1; 8 bases match TRBD2. V lost 5 bases, J lost 8 bases, and 11 bases stayed unmatched. This CDR3 contains 15 residues. In germline, CDR1 is LNHNV, CDR2 YYDKDF (reference sequence). The CDR3 spells CATSWSREGPHEQFF. The CDR3 coding sequence is TGTGCCACCAGCTGGTCTCGGGAGGGCCCCCATGAGCAGTTCTTC.

By its share, this clone is medium-sized. V gene TRBV7-2 combines with J gene TRBJ2-2; no definite D call. Trimming shortened V by 1 base and J by 4 bases, and 4 bases separated the two germline ends. The CDR3 sequence is 13 residues long. Germline V gene sequence: CDR1 SGHTA, CDR2 FQGNSA. The CDR3 DNA is TGTGCCAGCAGCTTAGTAAGCACCGGGGAGCTGTTTTTT. This sequence encodes CASSLVSTGELFF.

The V and J genes are TRBV12-5 and TRBJ1-5; 12 nucleotides align to TRBD1. The J segment lost 4 bases and the V segment lost 6 bases, leaving 7 bases of the junction unmatched. Germline CDR1 is LGHNT and CDR2 is FRNRAP. The CDR3 is 16 residues long. The CDR3 here is CASGTGQGAGNQPQHF. The CDR3 bases are TGTGCTAGTGGGACGGGACAGGGGGCTGGAAATCAGCCCCAGCATTTT.

This clone came up a few times. V is TRBV6-8 and J is TRBJ2-7; weak D call: TRBD2 (7 bases). The CDR3 is 14 amino acids. The germline V gene has CDR1 MNHGY and CDR2 SAAAGT. Between the trimmed V and J ends, which lost 6 bases and 7 bases, there was a span of 19 bases. CDR3 region: CASRQGGSSGEQYF. CDR3 DNA sequence: TGTGCCAGCAGACAGGGCGGGAGTTCGGGGGAGCAGTACTTC.

The chain uses TRBV19 and TRBJ1-1, with TRBD1 matching 7 bases. J lost 1 base, V lost 8 bases, and 7 bases had no gene match. CDR3 size: 14 residues. Germline-derived CDR1 and CDR2 are LNHDA and SQIVND (reference sequence). CDR3 bases: TGTGCCAGTCTTCCTCGGACAGGGAACACTGAAGCTTTCTTT. Translation gives CASLPRTGNTEAFF.

This chain connects TRBV9 to TRBJ2-3, with 14 nucleotides matching TRBD2. Losses at the gene ends were 0 bases for V and 8 bases for J; bases not matched to a gene: 2. CDR1 and CDR2 from the germline V gene are SGDLS and YYNGEE. The CDR3 is 15 amino acids. The CDR3 DNA sequence: TGTGCCAGCAGCGTAGAGGGACTAGCGGGAGTTACGCAGTATTTT. Amino acid sequence: CASSVEGLAGVTQYF.

J is TRBJ2-3 and V is TRBV29-1; the match to TRBD2 covers 10 bases. The CDR3 runs to 14 residues. Per the germline V gene, CDR1 is SQVTM and CDR2 is ANQGSEA. The V segment lost 6 bases and the J segment 1 base; nucleotides outside the gene matches: 4. The CDR3 region has the DNA TGCAGCGTGGGACTAGCGCCCCGCACAGATACGCAGTATTTT. Its translation: CSVGLAPRTDTQYF.

This chain joins TRBV7-1 and TRBJ2-7; the D gene is possibly TRBD2 (6 bases). TRBV7-1 is sorted into the ORF group, with uncertain function. This CDR3 spans 13 amino acids. The V end lost 5 bases, the J end lost 6 bases, and 14 bases lay between the germline ends. The CDR3 protein is CASSQDKGGEQYF. The CDR3 DNA reads TGTGCCAGCAGCCAAGATAAGGGAGGCGAGCAGTACTTC.

Only a few counts were recorded for this clone. The chain carries TRBV11-3 and TRBJ2-3, with 9 bases identical to TRBD1. V dropped 4 bases and J dropped 2; count of bases not matched to a gene: 4. The CDR3 consists of 15 residues. CDR1 is SGHNT and CDR2 is YENEEA in the germline V gene. In nucleotides, the CDR3 is TGTGCCAGCAGCTCCGGGACAGGGTTCACAGATACGCAGTATTTT. It encodes CASSSGTGFTDTQYF.

This clone turned up a few times. The chain joins TRBV6-8 to TRBJ2-7; perhaps TRBD1 as D (6 bases). The CDR3 contains 14 residues. Trimming took 0 bases from V and 3 from J, leaving 9 bases between them. Germline loops: CDR1 MNHGY, CDR2 SAAAGT. The CDR3 reads CASSYSDRLYEQYF. The CDR3 coding sequence is TGTGCCAGCAGTTACTCGGACAGACTCTACGAGCAGTACTTC.

This clone ranks as medium-sized. The rearrangement links TRBV11-3 to TRBJ2-5, with D possibly being TRBD2 (5 bases). Per the germline V gene, CDR1 is SGHNT and CDR2 is YENEEA. Trimming pared 6 bases from V and 2 bases from J, leaving 19 bases between. This CDR3 is built from 16 residues. CDR3 residues: CASRSPGFGRQETQYF. CDR3 coding DNA: TGTGCCAGCAGGTCCCCGGGGTTTGGTAGGCAAGAGACCCAGTACTTC.

V and J are TRBV19 and TRBJ1-2; D gene unclear. V was clipped by 1 base and J by 9 bases, with 12 bases between them. Per germline, CDR1 LNHDA and CDR2 SQIVND (reference sequence). The CDR3 runs 13 residues. The CDR3 reads CASSIAKDHRYTF. In nucleotides, the CDR3 is TGTGCCAGTAGTATAGCCAAGGACCATCGCTACACCTTC. Drawing the rest from reference TRBV19 and TRBJ1-2, the complete variable domain is DGGITQSPKYLFRKEGQNVTLSCEQNLNHDAMYWYRQDPGQGLRLIYYSQIVNDFQKGDIAEGYSVSREKKESFPLTVTSAQKNPTAFYLCASSIAKDHRYTFGSGTRLTVV.

The J gene is TRBJ1-2, the V gene TRBV9; D remains ambiguous. The CDR3 sequence is 15 residues long. Germline V CDR1 and CDR2: SGDLS, YYNGEE. V shed 3 bases and J shed 7 bases, with 19 bases lying between them. Here the CDR3 DNA reads TGTGCCAGCAGCGGGAATGCAGGAGGAGGGTTTGGCTACACCTTC. It encodes CASSGNAGGGFGYTF.

In this sample, this clone turned up a few times. V is TRBV6-1 and J is TRBJ2-5; TRBD2 matches 8 bases. Germline V gene sequence: CDR1 MNHNS, CDR2 SASEGT. This CDR3 comprises 16 residues. Losses at the gene ends were 0 bases for V and 7 bases for J; bases not matched to a gene: 10. The CDR3 sequence is CASSEAGSGASGTQYF. DNA of the CDR3: TGTGCCAGCAGTGAAGCCGGTAGCGGGGCCTCAGGGACCCAGTACTTC.

In its sample, this clone was seen once. The V gene is TRBV14, the J gene TRBJ2-2; unclear D gene. Germline V gene sequence: CDR1 SGHDN, CDR2 FVKESK. The V end was cut by 1 base, the J end by 7 bases, with 10 bases between. The CDR3 spans 14 residues. The CDR3 here is CASSQVGLVGELFF. In nucleotides, the CDR3 is TGTGCCAGCAGCCAAGTGGGATTGGTCGGGGAGCTGTTTTTT.

In this sample, this clone is large (0.1 to 1%). The chain couples TRBV6-8 to TRBJ2-7, with 9 bases lining up with TRBD1. Trimming removed 6 bases from V and 2 bases from J; junction bases left unmatched: 8. This CDR3 spans 15 amino acids. CDR1 is MNHGY and CDR2 is SAAAGT in the germline V gene. CDR3 coding DNA: TGTGCCAGCAGCCGGGACAGGGAGGTGACCTACGAGCAGTACTTC. Protein sequence: CASSRDREVTYEQYF.

The chain carries TRBV9 and TRBJ2-7, with D perhaps matching TRBD2 (5 bases). From germline, CDR1 is SGDLS and CDR2 YYNGEE. The CDR3 is made up of 15 amino acids. V lost 3 bases and J lost 2, with 15 bases in between. The CDR3 sequence: CASSEKEEGPYEQYF. The CDR3 DNA sequence: TGTGCCAGCAGCGAGAAGGAGGAAGGGCCCTACGAGCAGTACTTC.

This sequence joins TRBV1 and TRBJ1-5. TRBV1 is deemed a pseudogene. This CDR3 comprises 16 residues. The DNA of the CDR3 is TGCGCCAGCAGCCAAGTTGGGGGAGGCGGCCATCAGCCCCAGCATTTT. This gives the protein CASSQVGGGGHQPQHF.

V is TRBV18 and J is TRBJ1-1, with 7 bases aligning to TRBD1. Per the germline V gene, CDR1 is KGHSH and CDR2 is LQKENI. The CDR3 runs to 15 residues. The ends lost 5 bases at V and 4 bases at J; junction bases unmatched: 10. CDR3: CASSELTGSGTEAFF. For the CDR3, the DNA is TGTGCCAGCTCAGAACTGACAGGGTCGGGCACTGAAGCTTTCTTT.

The CDR3 loop reads CASSPSRQGVSSLYEQYF. In DNA, the CDR3 is TGTGCCAGTAGTCCCTCGCGGCAGGGGGTTTCAAGCCTCTACGAGCAGTACTTC. The gene calls are TRBV19 and TRBJ2-7, with TRBD1 identical over 7 bases. Germline V CDR1 and CDR2: LNHDA, SQIVND (reference sequence). The CDR3 runs to 18 residues. Germline trimming cut 5 bases from V and 3 bases from J; bases unmatched to any gene: 19.

The chain joins TRBV11-3 to TRBJ1-2; the D gene is possibly TRBD1 (6 bases). Germline CDR1 is SGHNT and CDR2 is YENEEA. This CDR3 is built from 14 residues. V was pared by 3 bases and J by 5 bases, with 13 bases between. CDR3 in DNA: TGTGCCAGCAGCTTGGGGGACACAGCTTATGGCTACACCTTC. It translates to CASSLGDTAYGYTF.

There are a few counts of this clone. This rearrangement joins TRBV9 to TRBJ2-7; no clear D. The germline V and J ends were trimmed by 1 base and 6 bases, with 11 bases remaining between them. This CDR3 has 13 amino acids. Germline V lookup: CDR1 SGDLS, CDR2 YYNGEE. The CDR3 coding sequence is TGTGCCAGCAGCGTATTAGAGGCCTCCGAGCAGTACTTC. Translation gives CASSVLEASEQYF.

The chain employs TRBV11-3 and TRBJ1-5; D gene ambiguous. The length of the CDR3 is 15 residues. The V gene lost 3 bases and the J gene lost 6 bases, with 15 bases spanning the gap. From germline, CDR1 is SGHNT and CDR2 YENEEA. The CDR3 DNA follows: TGTGCCAGCAGCTTGACAATAAGCCCAGGTCAGCCCCAGCATTTT. This codes for CASSLTISPGQPQHF.

In this sample, this clone turned up a few times. The rearrangement joins TRBV6-8 to TRBJ2-2; 7 bases map to TRBD2. This CDR3 is built from 19 residues. Germline values: CDR1 MNHGY, CDR2 SAAAGT. V shed 7 bases and J 1 base; nucleotides not matched to a gene: 18. The CDR3 is CASTPYSLARSGNTGELFF. CDR3 in DNA: TGTGCCAGCACGCCTTATTCACTAGCGAGGAGTGGGAACACCGGGGAGCTGTTTTTT.

The V and J genes are TRBV19 and TRBJ2-1; 10 positions agree with TRBD2. The CDR3 extends over 18 amino acids. Looked up from germline, CDR1 is LNHDA and CDR2 is SQIVND (reference sequence). V was clipped by 5 bases and J by 7 bases; unmatched bases: 17. In DNA form, the CDR3 reads TGTGCCAGTAGTTCTACACGGGCTAGCGGGAGAGGGGGTAATGAGCAGTTCTTC. Translation gives CASSSTRASGRGGNEQFF. Based on the CDR3 plus reference TRBV19 and TRBJ2-1, the full variable domain is DGGITQSPKYLFRKEGQNVTLSCEQNLNHDAMYWYRQDPGQGLRLIYYSQIVNDFQKGDIAEGYSVSREKKESFPLTVTSAQKNPTAFYLCASSSTRASGRGGNEQFFGPGTRLTVL.

V is TRBV29-1 and J is TRBJ1-4; the D gene is possibly TRBD1 (5 bases). CDR1 is SQVTM, CDR2 ANQGSEA, per germline. V lost 5 bases, J lost 2 bases, and 9 bases lay in between. The CDR3 totals 13 residues. CDR3 bases: TGCAGCGTTACGACAGTCACTAATGAAAAACTGTTTTTT. Amino acid sequence: CSVTTVTNEKLFF.

The chain employs TRBV23-1 and TRBJ1-5; D unresolved. TRBV23-1 belongs to the ORF category, with a function that is uncertain. The CDR3 is 18 amino acids. Trimming removed 0 bases from V and 0 bases from J, with 15 bases in between. The DNA of the CDR3 is TGCGCCAGCAGTCAATCGCTCCTTCCATTCGATAGCAATCAGCCCCAGCATTTT. This translates into CASSQSLLPFDSNQPQHF.

The chain joins TRBV18 to TRBJ2-3; D gene unclear. Trimming cost V 3 bases and J 2 bases, with 3 bases left between them. Germline V lookup: CDR1 KGHSH, CDR2 LQKENI. The CDR3 length is 12 residues. The CDR3 loop reads CASSPSTDTQYF. The CDR3 bases are TGTGCCAGCTCACCCTCCACAGATACGCAGTATTTT.